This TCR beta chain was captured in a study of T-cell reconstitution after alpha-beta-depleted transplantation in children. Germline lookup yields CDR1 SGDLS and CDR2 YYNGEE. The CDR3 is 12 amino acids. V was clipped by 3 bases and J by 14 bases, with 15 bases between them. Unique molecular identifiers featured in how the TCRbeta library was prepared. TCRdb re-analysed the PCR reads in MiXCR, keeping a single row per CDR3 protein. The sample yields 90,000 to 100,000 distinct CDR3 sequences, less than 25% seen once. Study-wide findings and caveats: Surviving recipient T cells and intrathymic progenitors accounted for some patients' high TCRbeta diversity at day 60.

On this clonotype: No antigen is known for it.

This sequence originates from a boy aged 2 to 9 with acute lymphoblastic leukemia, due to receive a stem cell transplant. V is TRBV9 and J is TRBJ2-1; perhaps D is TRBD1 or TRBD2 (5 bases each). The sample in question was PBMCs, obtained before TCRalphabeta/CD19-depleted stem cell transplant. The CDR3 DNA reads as TGTGCCAGCAGCGCAGAGCAGGGAGAGGAGTTCTTC. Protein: CASSAEQGEEFF.